This T cell receptor beta chain came from a study of CD8 T cells in ankylosing spondylitis. General study findings and limits: Seven to nine highly homologous variants formed a TCR beta motif that appeared characteristic of ankylosing spondylitis blood.

This clonotype showed up just once. The antigen remains unidentified. The CDR3 consists of 13 residues. With 4 bases clipped from V and 4 bases from J, the junction kept 3 bases outside the gene matches. Looked up from germline, CDR1 is SGHDT and CDR2 is YYEEEE. MiXCR was run by TCRdb on the 5' RACE reads, yielding one entry per CDR3 protein. The table lists almost 400,000 distinct CDR3 sequences, about a fifth of them singletons. The rearrangement uses TRBV5-6 and TRBJ1-2, with 8 bases identical to TRBD1. The source is a male donor with ankylosing spondylitis. What was sequenced was blood, either unsorted or a sorted T cell fraction (not recorded which). The CDR3 spells CASSLTGAYGYTF. CDR3 DNA sequence: TGTGCCAGCAGCCTGACAGGGGCCTATGGCTACACCTTC.